This TCR beta chain was captured by sequencing in a study of blood T cell repertoires in COVID-19. On the study more broadly: T cells, B-cell-depleted T cells, or PBMCs provided the cDNA or gDNA that served as material.

The CDR3 spans 13 residues. Germline assignment: CDR1 SNHLY and CDR2 FYNNEI. V lost 0 bases, J lost 10 bases, and 11 bases lay in between. Repertoires were generated with immunoSEQ multiplex PCR, while TCRdb's copy carries only in-frame clones and drops some. The table has 250,000 or so clones, about 83% seen once. The sequenced sample was peripheral blood. V usage is TRBV2 and J usage is TRBJ2-3, with a weak D call TRBD1 (5 bases). This sequence originates from a woman aged 40 to 50 who had recovered from COVID-19. The DNA of the CDR3 is TGTGCCAGCAGTGAAGCGCCAGGGAAGGCGCAGTATTTT. As protein: CASSEAPGKAQYF.